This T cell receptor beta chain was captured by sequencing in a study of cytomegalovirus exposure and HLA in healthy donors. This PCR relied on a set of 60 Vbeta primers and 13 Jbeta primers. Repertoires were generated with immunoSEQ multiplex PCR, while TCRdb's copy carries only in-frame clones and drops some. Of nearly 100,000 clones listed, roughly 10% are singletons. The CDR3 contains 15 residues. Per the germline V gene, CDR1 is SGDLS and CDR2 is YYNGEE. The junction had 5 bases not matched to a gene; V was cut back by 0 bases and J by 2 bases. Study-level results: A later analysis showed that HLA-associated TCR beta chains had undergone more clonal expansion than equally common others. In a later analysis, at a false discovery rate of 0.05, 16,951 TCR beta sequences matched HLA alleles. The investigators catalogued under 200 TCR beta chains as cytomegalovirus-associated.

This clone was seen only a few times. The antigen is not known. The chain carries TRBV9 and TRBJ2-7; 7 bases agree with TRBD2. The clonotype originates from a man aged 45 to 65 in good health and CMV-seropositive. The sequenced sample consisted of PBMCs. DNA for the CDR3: TGTGCCAGCAGCGTAGCAGCTGCGGGAGCCTACGAGCAGTACTTC. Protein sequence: CASSVAAAGAYEQYF. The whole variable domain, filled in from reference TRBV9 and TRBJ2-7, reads DSGVTQTPKHLITATGQRVTLRCSPRSGDLSVYWYQQSLDQGLQFLIQYYNGEERAKGNILERFSAQQFPDLHSELNLSSLELGDSALYFCASSVAAAGAYEQYFGPGTRLTVT.